This T cell receptor (beta chain) was documented in a study of chemoradiotherapy in HPV16-positive cancers (dated by TCRdb to between 2021 and 2024). Concerning the study at large: Candidate HPV-specific T-cell clones and common TCR motifs were defined by functional T-cell assays performed on cells from two HPV16-positive patients. The candidate HPV-specific TCRs and motifs were subsequently tracked in TCR repertoires obtained from approximately 86 patients with HPV-related cancers. The study asked whether T-cell immunity to the HPV oncoproteins E6 and E7 changes during chemoradiotherapy and whether this immunity affects survival.

Library prep was done by the immunoSEQ multiplex PCR assay. As stored in TCRdb, this immuneACCESS dataset retains in-frame rearrangements with V and J assigned. A fraction of the clones does not appear; measured against another copy, unresolved V genes explain less than half of the discrepancy, and the remainder lacks a known reason. Within this sample are tens of thousands of clones, with over 75% of them counted one time only. The ten top clones hold 3% to 4% of the sample. Concerning this clone: The target of this receptor is not known. There are no base qualities to consult, and no much larger clone falls within one base.

Repertoires were sampled multiple times during chemoradiotherapy, which allowed clonal expansion in the tumor microenvironment to be followed. Broader findings and caveats from the paper: Among HPV16-positive patients, expansion of HPV-responsive T cells during chemoradiotherapy was associated with better recurrence-free survival. Expansion of candidate HPV-specific clones and E7-related TCR motifs was observed in the tumor microenvironment during treatment, whereas no such expansion was observed for non-HPV-specific T cells. The functional definition of HPV-specific T cells came from only a couple of HPV16-positive patients, and the survival association was reported for HPV16-positive patients.

The specimen comprised blood, sampled from a patient who underwent chemoradiotherapy. The TCR originated in a human donor with HPV-associated anogenital cancer.

CDR3 loop: CASSSAGLEEETQYF. The sequence in DNA is TGTGCCAGCAGCTCGGCGGGGCTGGAAGAAGAGACCCAGTACTTC. The receptor chain draws on TRBV11-3 and TRBJ2-5; a tentative D match to TRBD2 spans 6 bases. The CDR3 numbers 15 residues from cysteine through phenylalanine. Only CDR3 DNA is held: 45 bases, read in frame from base 1. V is cut by 4 bases and J by 3 bases, and the space between the germline ends is 15 bases. CDR1 and CDR2 (SGHNT, YENEEA) derive from the germline V gene.